Included here is one TCR beta chain sequence, with context. This clone occurred a few times. Its antigen remains undetermined. No qualities accompany the bases; no much larger clone lies one base away. TCRbeta CDR3 regions were amplified from genomic DNA by means of the immunoSEQ Assay, a bias-controlled multiplex PCR. Per the source publication's procedure: Nucleated cell counts per sample were estimated from amplification of reference gene primers within the assay. To quantify the absolute abundance of each unique TCRbeta CDR3 rearrangement, sequence reads were collapsed and filtered. For each sample, productive Simpson clonality was calculated as the square root of Simpson's diversity index across productive rearrangements. TCRdb obtained this table from immuneACCESS and retained in-frame rearrangements with V and J assigned. These tables miss some clones; where compared with another copy, unresolved V genes account for less than half of the shortfall, and the remainder is unexplained. That table supplies the V and J calls and clone size; D and trimming were determined from the DNA. Present in this sample are about 160,000 clones, roughly 91% of which were seen just once. The top ten clonotypes cover approximately 2.4% of the sample.

CDR1 MNHNY and CDR2 SVGAGI are derived from the germline V gene (reference sequence). The CDR3 has 15 amino acids, counting the end cysteine and phenylalanine. Of all the DNA, just the CDR3 is kept, 45 bases in frame from base 1. Clipping removes 6 bases from V and 4 bases from J, with 10 as the unmatched junction base count. The sample is drawn from a study of blood T cell repertoires in COVID-19 (dated by TCRdb to 2019 to 2021). About the full investigation: Collaborator samples came from the United States, Italy and Spain and covered acute and convalescent phases of COVID-19. The material from the prospective study consisted of cDNA or gDNA derived from T cells, B-cell-depleted T cells, or PBMCs. The dataset comprised deeply sampled blood TCRbeta repertoires from subjects exposed to, actively infected with, or recovered from COVID-19. The repertoires were released in a freely available public database intended as a resource for research on the immune response to SARS-CoV-2. The samples were drawn from two sources: the first 160 participants of the ongoing ImmuneRACE study, and over 950 subjects contributed by 6 global collaborators. The sample metadata nearly always contained a de-identified subject ID, COVID-19 status, age in years and sex. Where available, HLA class I and class II types were taken from metadata supplied by the sample provider and were not determined by assay-based typing.

On the study overall, not on this receptor specifically: The amount of clinical and demographic metadata varied by source and participant and was provided uncurated.

Collaborating institutions collected whole blood in K2EDTA tubes following their own protocols. For TCRbeta analysis, collaborator samples were shipped as frozen whole blood, as isolated PBMCs, or as DNA extracted from either sample type. The material sequenced was peripheral blood. This sequence was found in a man younger than 30 with acute or convalescent COVID-19. Recombination connected TRBV6-6 to TRBJ1-2; 8 bases in the middle match TRBD1. The nucleotides are TGTGCCAGCAGCAAACGGACAGGGCTAACCTATGGCTACACCTTC. The translation is CASSKRTGLTYGYTF.